The entry below gives a single TCR beta chain sequence along with its context. Its target antigen remains unknown. No clone much larger than this one lies a single base away; base qualities are absent. The time point label on this specimen signifies: cycle 1 day 1 (C1D1), immediately before nivolumab initiation. Every trial patient had relapsed after autologous stem cell transplantation, and cohorts A, B and C differed in prior brentuximab vedotin exposure. The trial cohort comprised some 60 patients with relapsed/refractory classical Hodgkin lymphoma whose best overall responses were complete response, partial response or progressive disease. In the multi-cohort phase II CheckMate 205 trial, trial patients received single-agent nivolumab. An independent review committee assessed best overall response using the 2007 International Working Group response criteria. Trial PBMCs were collected immediately before nivolumab initiation (C1D1) and during therapy at cycle 2 day 1 and cycle 4 day 1. After peripheral blood was drawn into 8 mL Vacutainer Cell Preparation Tubes, PBMCs were isolated by centrifugation and then cryopreserved.

From a lookup of the germline V gene (reference sequence), CDR1 and CDR2 are SGHNT and YYREEE. The junction shows trimming of 1 base on V and 6 bases on J, and the gene matches do not reach 3 bases of it. From the cysteine through the phenylalanine, the CDR3 covers 15 amino acids. Of the read, only the CDR3 DNA is kept; its 45 bases are in frame from base 1. The data stem from a study of PD-1 blockade in classical Hodgkin lymphoma (dated by TCRdb to 2020 to 2021). About the study as a whole: Nivolumab dosing was 3 mg/kg intravenously every 2 weeks, continuing until either disease progression or unacceptable toxicity. The study used CyTOF and TCR beta sequencing to define a peripheral blood immune signature of response to PD-1 blockade in classical Hodgkin lymphoma.

Genomic DNA was extracted with the Qiagen DNeasy kit from unsorted PBMCs and from negatively selected CD4+ and CD8+ fractions. Amplification of TCR beta CDR3 regions was done by immunoSEQ multiplex PCR with primers that anneal to V and J segments. A synthetic immune receptor repertoire was used to minimize amplification bias, and any residual bias was removed computationally once sequencing was done. As for how the authors treated the data: Repertoire diversity was quantified as the Shannon entropy index using custom Python scripts. Unsorted, CD4+ and CD8+ repertoires were analyzed separately, except in combined analyses where CD4+ and CD8+ sequences were merged in silico. A clone counted as expanded when the clone's frequency after treatment rose at least 2-fold relative to C1D1, and clones undetected at baseline were given a pseudocount of 0.5. Clones with 0 or 1 copy at C1D1 were classified as singleton clones, and clones with 2 or more copies were classified as non-singleton clones. Clones expanded in unsorted samples were assigned a CD4+, CD8+ or unknown annotation through matching of protein sequences in sorted samples from the same patient. Diversity changes from C1D1 to C4D1 were tested in paired samples using Wilcoxon tests. TCRdb carries this immuneACCESS record with in-frame sequences only. Its versions omit some clonotypes, under half of them owing to an unresolved V gene in the studies checked, with the rest unexplained. V, J and clone size reflect that table, while D and trimming were determined from the DNA. The sample table holds tens of thousands of clones, of which under 75% were seen once. Clones ranked in the top ten supply 3% of the sample.

Results and caveats for the whole study, not just this receptor: Trial patients achieving complete response had baseline diversity similar to newly diagnosed patients, whereas partial responders and progressors had significantly lower diversity. Newly diagnosed patients were reported to have lower baseline TCR diversity than healthy donors, and relapsed/refractory patients were reported to have lower baseline TCR diversity still. The study was limited to a single clinical trial cohort, and causes of repertoire differences, possibly disease activity or prior therapy, remained undefined. A significant rise by C4D1 was seen in CD4+ but not CD8+ TCR diversity (p=0.0027 vs p=0.16), with the rise being most apparent in complete responders (p=0.02). Patients starting nivolumab less than 1 year after ASCT had lower diversity and were excluded from later analyses to avoid confounding by immune reconstitution.

The TCR comes from a human donor with classical Hodgkin lymphoma. The chain links TRBV5-4 with TRBJ1-4; 10 junctional bases match TRBD1. The source material was peripheral blood mononuclear cells (PBMCs), sampled at baseline. CDR3 protein: CASSLRTGGDEKLFF. The sequenced DNA is TGTGCCAGCAGCTTGAGGACAGGGGGAGATGAAAAACTGTTTTTT.